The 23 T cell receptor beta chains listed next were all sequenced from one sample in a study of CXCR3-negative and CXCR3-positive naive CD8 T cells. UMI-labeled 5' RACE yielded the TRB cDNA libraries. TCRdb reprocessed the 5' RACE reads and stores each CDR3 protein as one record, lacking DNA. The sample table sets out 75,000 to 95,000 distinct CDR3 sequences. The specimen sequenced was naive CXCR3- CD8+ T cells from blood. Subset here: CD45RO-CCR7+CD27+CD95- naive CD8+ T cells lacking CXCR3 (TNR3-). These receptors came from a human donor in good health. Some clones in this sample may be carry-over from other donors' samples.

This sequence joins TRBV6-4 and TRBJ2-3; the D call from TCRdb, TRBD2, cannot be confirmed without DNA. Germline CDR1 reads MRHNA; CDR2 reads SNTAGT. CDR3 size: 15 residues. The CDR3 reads CASSKAGEFTDTQYF.

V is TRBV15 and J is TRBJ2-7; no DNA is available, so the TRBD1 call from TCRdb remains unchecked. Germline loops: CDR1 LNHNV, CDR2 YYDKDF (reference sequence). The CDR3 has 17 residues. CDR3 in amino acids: CATSREGVGGHRDEQYF.

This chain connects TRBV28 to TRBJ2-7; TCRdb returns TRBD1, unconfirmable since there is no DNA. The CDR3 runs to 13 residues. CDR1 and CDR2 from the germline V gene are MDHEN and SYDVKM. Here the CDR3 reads CASMGQGGYEQYF.

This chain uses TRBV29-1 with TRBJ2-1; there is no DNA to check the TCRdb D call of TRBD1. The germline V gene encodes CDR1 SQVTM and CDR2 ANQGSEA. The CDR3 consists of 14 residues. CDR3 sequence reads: CSSRGDRESNEQFF.

Here the CDR3 reads CARAVGADSPLHF. The J gene is TRBJ1-6, the V gene TRBV2; TCRdb outputs TRBD1, but without DNA this stays unchecked. This CDR3 has 13 amino acids. The germline gives CDR1 SNHLY, CDR2 FYNNEI.

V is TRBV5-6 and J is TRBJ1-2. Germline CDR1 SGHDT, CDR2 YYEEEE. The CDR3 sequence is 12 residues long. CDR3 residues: CASSGGTPGYTF.

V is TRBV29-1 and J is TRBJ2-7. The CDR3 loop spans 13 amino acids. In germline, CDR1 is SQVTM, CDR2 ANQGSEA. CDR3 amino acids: CSVVISPSGEQYF.

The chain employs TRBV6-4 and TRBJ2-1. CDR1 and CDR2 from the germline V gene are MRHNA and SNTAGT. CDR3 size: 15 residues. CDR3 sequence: CARQYRTRKNNEQFF.

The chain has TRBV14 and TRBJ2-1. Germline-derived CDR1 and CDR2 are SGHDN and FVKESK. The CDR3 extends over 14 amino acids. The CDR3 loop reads CASSQDWDFNEQFF.

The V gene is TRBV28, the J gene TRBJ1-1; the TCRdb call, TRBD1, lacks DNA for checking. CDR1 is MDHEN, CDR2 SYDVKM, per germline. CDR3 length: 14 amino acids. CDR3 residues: CASSREGANTEAFF. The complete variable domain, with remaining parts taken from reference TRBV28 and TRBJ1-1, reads DVKVTQSSRYLVKRTGEKVFLECVQDMDHENMFWYRQDPGLGLRLIYFSYDVKMKEKGDIPEGYSVSREKKERFSLILESASTNQTSMYLCASSREGANTEAFFGQGTRLTVV.

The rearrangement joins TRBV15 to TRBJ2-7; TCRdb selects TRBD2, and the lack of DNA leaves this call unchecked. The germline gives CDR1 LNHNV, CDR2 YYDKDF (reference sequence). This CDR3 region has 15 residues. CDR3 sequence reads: CATSRGREAVGEQYF.

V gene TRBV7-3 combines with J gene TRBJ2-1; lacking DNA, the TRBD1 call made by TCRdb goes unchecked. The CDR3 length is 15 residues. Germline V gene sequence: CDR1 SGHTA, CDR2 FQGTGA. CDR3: CASSLGQGHYNEQFF.

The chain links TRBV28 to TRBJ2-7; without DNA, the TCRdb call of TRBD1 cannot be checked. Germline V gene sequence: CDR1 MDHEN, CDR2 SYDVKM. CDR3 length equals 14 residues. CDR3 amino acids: CASTPGRPSYEQYF.

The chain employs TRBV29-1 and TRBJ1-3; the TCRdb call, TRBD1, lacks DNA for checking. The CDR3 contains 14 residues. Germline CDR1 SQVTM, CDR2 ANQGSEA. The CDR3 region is CSGTGTDSGNTIYF.

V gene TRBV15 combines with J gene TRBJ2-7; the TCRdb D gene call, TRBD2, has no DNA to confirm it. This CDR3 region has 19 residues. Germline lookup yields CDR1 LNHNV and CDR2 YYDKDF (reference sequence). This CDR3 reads CATSRDIAAGGGSPYEQYF.

CDR3 loop: CASSTGGEQYF. V and J are TRBV27 and TRBJ2-7; the TCRdb call, TRBD1, lacks DNA for checking. Germline CDR1 reads MNHEY; CDR2 reads SMNVEV (reference sequence). This CDR3 comprises 11 residues.

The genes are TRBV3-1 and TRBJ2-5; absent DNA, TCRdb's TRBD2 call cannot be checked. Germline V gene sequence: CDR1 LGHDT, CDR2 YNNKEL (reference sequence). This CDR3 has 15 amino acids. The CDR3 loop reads CASSQLAGGPETQYF.

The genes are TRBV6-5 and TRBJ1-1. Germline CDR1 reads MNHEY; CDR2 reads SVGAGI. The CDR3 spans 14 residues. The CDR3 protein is CASSYGDGRTEAFF.

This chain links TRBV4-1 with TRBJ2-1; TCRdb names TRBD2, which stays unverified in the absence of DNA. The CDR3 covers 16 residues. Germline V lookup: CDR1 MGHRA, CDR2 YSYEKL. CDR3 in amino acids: CASSLRLADRYNEQFF.

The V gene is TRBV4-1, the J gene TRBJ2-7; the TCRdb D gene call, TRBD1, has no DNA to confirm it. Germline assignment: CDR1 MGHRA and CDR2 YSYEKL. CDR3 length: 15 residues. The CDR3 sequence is CASSQEPGIGYEQYF.

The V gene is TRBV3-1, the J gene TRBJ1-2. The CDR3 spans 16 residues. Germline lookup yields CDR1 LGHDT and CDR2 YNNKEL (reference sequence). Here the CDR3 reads CASSHEVRTIWDGYTF.

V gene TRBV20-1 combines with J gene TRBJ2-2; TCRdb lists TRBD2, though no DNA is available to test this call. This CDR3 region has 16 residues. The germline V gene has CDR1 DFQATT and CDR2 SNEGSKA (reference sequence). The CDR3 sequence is CSARESTGTAKGELFF.

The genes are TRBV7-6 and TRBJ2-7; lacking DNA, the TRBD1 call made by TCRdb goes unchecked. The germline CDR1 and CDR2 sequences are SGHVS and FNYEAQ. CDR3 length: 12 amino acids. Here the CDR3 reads CASTPGGYEQCF.